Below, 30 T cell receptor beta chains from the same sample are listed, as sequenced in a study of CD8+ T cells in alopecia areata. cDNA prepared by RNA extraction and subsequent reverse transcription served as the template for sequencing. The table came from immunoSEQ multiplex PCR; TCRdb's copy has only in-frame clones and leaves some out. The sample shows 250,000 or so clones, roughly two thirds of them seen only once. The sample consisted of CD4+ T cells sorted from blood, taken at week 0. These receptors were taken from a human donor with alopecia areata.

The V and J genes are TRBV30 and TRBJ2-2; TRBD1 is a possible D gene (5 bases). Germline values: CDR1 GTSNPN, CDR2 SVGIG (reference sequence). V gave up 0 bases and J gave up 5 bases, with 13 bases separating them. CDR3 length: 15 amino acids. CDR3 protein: CAWSVFARATGELFF. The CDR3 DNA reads TGTGCCTGGAGTGTATTCGCCAGGGCGACCGGGGAGCTGTTTTTT.

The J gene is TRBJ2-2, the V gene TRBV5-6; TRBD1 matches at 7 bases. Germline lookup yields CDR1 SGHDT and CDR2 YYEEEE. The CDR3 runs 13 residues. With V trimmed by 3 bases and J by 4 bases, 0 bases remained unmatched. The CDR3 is CASSSGGTGELFF. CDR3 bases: TGTGCCAGCAGCTCAGGGGGCACCGGGGAGCTGTTTTTT.

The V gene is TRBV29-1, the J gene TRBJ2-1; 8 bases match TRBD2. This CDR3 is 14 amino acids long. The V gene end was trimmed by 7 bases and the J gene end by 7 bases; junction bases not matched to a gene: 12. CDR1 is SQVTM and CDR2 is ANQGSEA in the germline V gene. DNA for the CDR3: TGCAGCGCACCGGAAAGCGGGGGTTGGAATGAGCAGTTCTTC. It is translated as CSAPESGGWNEQFF.

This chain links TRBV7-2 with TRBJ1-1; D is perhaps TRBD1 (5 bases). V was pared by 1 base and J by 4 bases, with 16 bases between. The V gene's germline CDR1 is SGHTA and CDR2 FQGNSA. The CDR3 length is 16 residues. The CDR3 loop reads CASSLVPPRVLTEAFF. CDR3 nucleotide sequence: TGTGCCAGCAGCTTAGTACCCCCCAGGGTCCTCACTGAAGCTTTCTTT.

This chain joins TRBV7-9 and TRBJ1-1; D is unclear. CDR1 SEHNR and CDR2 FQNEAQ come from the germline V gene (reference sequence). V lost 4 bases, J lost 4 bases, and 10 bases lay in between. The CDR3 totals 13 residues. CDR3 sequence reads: CASSSVAGTEAFF. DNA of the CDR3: TGTGCCAGCAGCTCCGTCGCTGGCACTGAAGCTTTCTTT.

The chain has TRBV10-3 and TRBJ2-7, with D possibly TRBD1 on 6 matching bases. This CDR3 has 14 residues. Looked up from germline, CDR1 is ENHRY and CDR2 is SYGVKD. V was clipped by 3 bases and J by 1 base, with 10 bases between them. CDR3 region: CAISDFQGSYEQYF. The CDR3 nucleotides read TGTGCCATCAGTGATTTCCAGGGGTCCTACGAGCAGTACTTC.

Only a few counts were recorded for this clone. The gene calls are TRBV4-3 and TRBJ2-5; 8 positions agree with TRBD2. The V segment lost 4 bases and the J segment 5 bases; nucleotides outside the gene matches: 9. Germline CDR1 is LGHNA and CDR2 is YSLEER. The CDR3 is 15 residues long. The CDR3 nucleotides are TGCGCCAGCAGCCCCCAACGGGGGGGCCGGGAGACCCAGTACTTC. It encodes CASSPQRGGRETQYF.

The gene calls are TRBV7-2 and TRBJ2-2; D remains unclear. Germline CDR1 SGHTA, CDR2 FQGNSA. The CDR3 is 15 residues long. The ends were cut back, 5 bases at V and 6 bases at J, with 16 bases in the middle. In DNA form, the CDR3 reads TGTGCCAGCAGCCCCTCGGGTCTGGGCTCCGGGGAGCTGTTTTTT. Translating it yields CASSPSGLGSGELFF.

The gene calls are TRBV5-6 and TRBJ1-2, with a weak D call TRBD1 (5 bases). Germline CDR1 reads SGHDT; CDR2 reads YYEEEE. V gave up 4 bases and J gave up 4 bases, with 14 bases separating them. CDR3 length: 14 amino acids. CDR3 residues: CASSLTALAYGYTF. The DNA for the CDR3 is TGTGCCAGCAGCCTGACAGCTCTCGCCTATGGCTACACCTTC.

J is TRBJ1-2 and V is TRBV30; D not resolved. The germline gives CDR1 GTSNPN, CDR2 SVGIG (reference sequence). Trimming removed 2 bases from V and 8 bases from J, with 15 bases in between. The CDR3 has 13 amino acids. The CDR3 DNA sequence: TGTGCCTGGAGTCTTGTAGGGATCGGCGGCTACACCTTC. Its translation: CAWSLVGIGGYTF.

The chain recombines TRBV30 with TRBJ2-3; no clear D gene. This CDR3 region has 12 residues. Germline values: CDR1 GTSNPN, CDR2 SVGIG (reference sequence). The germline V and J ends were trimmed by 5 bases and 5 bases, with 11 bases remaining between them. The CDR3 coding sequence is TGTGCCTGGTCCCCCACACAAGATACGCAGTATTTT. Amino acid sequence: CAWSPTQDTQYF.

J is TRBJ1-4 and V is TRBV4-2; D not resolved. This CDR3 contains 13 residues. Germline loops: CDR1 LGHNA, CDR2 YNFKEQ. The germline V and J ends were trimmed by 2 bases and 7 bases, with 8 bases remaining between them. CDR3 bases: TGTGCCAGCAGCCAAACTGGAGGTGAAAAACTGTTTTTT. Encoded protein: CASSQTGGEKLFF.

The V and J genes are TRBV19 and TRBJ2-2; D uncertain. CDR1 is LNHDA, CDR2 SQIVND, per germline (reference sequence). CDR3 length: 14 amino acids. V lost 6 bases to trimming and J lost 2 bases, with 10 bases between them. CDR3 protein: CASSTPGNTGELFF. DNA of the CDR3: TGTGCCAGTAGCACCCCGGGCAACACCGGGGAGCTGTTTTTT.

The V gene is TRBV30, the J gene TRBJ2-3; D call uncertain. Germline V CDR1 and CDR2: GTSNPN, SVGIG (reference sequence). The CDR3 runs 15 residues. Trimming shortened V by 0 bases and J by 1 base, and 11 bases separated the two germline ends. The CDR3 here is CAWSVGSYRTDTQYF. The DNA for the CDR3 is TGTGCCTGGAGTGTAGGCAGTTACCGCACAGATACGCAGTATTTT. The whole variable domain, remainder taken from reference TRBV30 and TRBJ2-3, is SQTIHQWPATLVQPVGSPLSLECTVEGTSNPNLYWYRQAAGRGLQLLFYSVGIGQISSEVPQNLSASRPQDRQFILSSKKLLLSDSGFYLCAWSVGSYRTDTQYFGPGTRLTVL.

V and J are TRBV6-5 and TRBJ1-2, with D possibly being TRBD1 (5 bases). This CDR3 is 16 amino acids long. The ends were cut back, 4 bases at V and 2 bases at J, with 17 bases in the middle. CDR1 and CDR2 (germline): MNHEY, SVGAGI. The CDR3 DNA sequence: TGTGCCAGCAGTTTCACTCGGGGGGGTTGGAACTATGGCTACACCTTC. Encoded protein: CASSFTRGGWNYGYTF.

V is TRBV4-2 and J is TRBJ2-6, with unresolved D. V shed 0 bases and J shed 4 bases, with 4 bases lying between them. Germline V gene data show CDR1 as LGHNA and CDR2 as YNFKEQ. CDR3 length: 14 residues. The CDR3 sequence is CASSQEAGANVLTF. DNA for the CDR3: TGTGCCAGCAGCCAAGAAGCCGGGGCCAACGTCCTGACTTTC.

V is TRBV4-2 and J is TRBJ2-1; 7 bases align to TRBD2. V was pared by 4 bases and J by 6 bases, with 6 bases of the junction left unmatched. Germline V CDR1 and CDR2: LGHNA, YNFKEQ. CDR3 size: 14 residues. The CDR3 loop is CASSPGGESNEQFF. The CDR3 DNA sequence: TGTGCCAGCAGCCCGGGGGGAGAGAGCAATGAGCAGTTCTTC.

The CDR3 bases are TGTGCCAGCAGCCCTAGCGGGGGGGCCTACAATGAGCAGTTCTTC. Translated: CASSPSGGAYNEQFF. The genes are TRBV11-2 and TRBJ2-1, with TRBD2 matching over 12 bases. V was clipped by 5 bases and J by 2 bases; unmatched bases: 1. CDR3 length: 15 residues. Germline CDR1 reads SGHAT; CDR2 reads FQNNGV.

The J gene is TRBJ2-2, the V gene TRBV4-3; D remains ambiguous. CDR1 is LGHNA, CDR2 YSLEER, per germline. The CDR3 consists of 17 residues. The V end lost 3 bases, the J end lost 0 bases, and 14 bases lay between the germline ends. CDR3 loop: CASSQLYRASNTGELFF. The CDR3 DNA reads TGCGCCAGCAGCCAGTTATACCGGGCCTCGAACACCGGGGAGCTGTTTTTT.

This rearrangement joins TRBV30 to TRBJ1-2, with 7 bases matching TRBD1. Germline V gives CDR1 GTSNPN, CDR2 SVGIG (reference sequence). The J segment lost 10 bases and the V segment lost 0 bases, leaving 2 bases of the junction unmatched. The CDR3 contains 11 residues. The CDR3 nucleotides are TGTGCCTGGAGTGTACAGGGGCCCTACACCTTC. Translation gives CAWSVQGPYTF. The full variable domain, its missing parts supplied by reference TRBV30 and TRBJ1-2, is SQTIHQWPATLVQPVGSPLSLECTVEGTSNPNLYWYRQAAGRGLQLLFYSVGIGQISSEVPQNLSASRPQDRQFILSSKKLLLSDSGFYLCAWSVQGPYTFGSGTRLTVV.

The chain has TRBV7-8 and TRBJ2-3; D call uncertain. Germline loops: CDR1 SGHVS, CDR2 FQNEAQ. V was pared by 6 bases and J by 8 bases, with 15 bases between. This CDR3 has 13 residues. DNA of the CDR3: TGTGCCAGCAGTTTGGGATCAACATTTACGCAGTATTTT. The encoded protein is CASSLGSTFTQYF.

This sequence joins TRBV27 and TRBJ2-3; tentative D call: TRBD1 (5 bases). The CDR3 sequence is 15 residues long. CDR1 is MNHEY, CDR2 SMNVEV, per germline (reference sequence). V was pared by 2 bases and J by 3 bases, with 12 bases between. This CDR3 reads CASSLRSGWTDTQYF. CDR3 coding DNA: TGTGCCAGCAGTTTAAGGTCAGGGTGGACAGATACGCAGTATTTT.

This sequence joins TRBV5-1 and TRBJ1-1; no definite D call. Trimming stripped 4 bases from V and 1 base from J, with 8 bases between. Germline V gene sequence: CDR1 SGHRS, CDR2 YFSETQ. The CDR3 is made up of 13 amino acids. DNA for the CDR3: TGCGCCAGCAGCGTGGGCCAGAACACTGAAGCTTTCTTT. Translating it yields CASSVGQNTEAFF.

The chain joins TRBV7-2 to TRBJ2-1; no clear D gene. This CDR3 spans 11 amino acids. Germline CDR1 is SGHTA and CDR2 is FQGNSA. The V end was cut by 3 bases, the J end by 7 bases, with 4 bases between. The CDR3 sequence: CASSFFNEQFF. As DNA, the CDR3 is TGTGCCAGCAGCTTCTTTAATGAGCAGTTCTTC.

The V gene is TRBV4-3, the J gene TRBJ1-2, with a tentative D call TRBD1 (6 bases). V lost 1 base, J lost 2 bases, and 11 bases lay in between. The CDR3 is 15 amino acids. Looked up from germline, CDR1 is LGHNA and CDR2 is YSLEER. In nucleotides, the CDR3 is TGCGCCAGCAGCCAAGCCCGGGGGCTAAACTATGGCTACACCTTC. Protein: CASSQARGLNYGYTF.

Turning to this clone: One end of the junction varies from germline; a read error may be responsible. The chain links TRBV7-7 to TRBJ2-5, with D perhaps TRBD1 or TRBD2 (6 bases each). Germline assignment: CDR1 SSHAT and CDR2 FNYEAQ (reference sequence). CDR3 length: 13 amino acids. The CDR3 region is CASSSGAQETQYF. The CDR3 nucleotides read TGTGCTAGCAGCTCGGGGGCGCAAGAGACCCAGTACTTC. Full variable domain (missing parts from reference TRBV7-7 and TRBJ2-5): GAGVSQSPRYKVTKRGQDVTLRCDPISSHATLYWYQQALGQGPEFLTYFNYEAQPDKSGLPSDRFSAERPEGSISTLTIQRTEQRDSAMYRCASSSGAQETQYFGPGTRLLVL.

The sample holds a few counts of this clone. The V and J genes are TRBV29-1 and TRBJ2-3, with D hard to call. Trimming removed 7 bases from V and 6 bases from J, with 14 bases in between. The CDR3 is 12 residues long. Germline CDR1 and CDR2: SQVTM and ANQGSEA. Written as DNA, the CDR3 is TGCAGCGGGATGGGGTTGGAGGATACGCAGTATTTT. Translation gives CSGMGLEDTQYF.

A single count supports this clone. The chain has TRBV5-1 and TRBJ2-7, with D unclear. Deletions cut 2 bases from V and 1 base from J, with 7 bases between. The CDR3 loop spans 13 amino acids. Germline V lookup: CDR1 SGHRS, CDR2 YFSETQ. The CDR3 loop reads CASSLQDSYEQYF. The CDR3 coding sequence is TGCGCCAGCAGCTTACAAGATTCCTACGAGCAGTACTTC.

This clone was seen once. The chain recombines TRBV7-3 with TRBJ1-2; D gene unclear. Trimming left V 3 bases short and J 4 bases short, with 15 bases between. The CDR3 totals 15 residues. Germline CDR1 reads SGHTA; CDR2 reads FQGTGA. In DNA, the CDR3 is TGTGCCAGCAGCTTTGGAGGCCCCTCGGGCTATGGCTACACCTTC. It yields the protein CASSFGGPSGYGYTF.

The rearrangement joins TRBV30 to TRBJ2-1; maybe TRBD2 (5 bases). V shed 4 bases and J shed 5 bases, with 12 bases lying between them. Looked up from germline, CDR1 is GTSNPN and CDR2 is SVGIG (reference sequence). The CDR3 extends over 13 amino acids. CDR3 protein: CAWNPSKNNEQFF. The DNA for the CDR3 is TGTGCCTGGAACCCTAGCAAGAACAATGAGCAGTTCTTC.